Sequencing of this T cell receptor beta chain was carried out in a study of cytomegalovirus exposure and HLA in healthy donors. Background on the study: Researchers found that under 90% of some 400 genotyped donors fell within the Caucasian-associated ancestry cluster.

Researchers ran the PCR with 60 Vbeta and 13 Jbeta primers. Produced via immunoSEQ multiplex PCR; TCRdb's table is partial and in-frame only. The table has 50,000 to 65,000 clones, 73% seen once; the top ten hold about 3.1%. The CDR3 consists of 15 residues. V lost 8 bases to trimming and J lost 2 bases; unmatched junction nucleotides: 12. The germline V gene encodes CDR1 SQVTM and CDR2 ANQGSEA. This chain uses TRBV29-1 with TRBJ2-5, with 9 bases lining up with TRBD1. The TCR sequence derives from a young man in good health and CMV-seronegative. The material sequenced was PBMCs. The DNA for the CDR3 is TGCAGCCTCGAAGACAGGGGGAATAGGCAAGAGACCCAGTACTTC. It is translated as CSLEDRGNRQETQYF.